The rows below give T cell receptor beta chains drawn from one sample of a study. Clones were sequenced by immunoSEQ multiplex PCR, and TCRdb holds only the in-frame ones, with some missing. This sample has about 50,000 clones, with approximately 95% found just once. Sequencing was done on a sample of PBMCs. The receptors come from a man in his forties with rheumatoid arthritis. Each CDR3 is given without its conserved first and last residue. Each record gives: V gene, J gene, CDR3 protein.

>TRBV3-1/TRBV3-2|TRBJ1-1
ASSLGPTEAF
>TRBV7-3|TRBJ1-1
ASSRDRMDTEAF
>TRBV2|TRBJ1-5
ASSEISPQIKDLH
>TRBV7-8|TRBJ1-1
ASSFSSAEAF
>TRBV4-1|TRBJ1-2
ASSQVVGGADYGYT
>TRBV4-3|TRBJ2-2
ASSPRVNSNTGELF
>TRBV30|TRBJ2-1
AWRGQIYNEQF
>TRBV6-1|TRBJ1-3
ASSDSRRSPAPGNTIY
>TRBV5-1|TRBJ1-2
ASSLASGEDGYT
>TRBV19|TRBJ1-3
ASRNPRSGNTIY
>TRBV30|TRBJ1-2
AWRVRGRPDGYT
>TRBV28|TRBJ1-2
ASSLWGREERYT